Below, 20 T cell receptor beta chains from the same sample are listed, as sequenced in a study of long-term antiretroviral therapy in people with HIV. The immunoSEQ assay was v3.0, run at survey level. The assay was immunoSEQ multiplex PCR, and TCRdb's table has in-frame clones only and misses some. Of 20,000 to 25,000 clones in the sample, over 85% are singletons; the top ten hold approximately 2.2%. The sample was unsorted PBMCs, taken around 5.2 years after starting antiretroviral therapy. These receptors were collected from a woman in her forties or fifties with HIV.

The J gene is TRBJ1-1, the V gene TRBV18; 8 nucleotides match TRBD1. The germline V gene has CDR1 KGHSH and CDR2 LQKENI. Unmatched junction bases numbered 5, after V lost 5 bases and J lost 0 bases. The CDR3 is made up of 15 amino acids. For the CDR3, the DNA is TGTGCCAGCTCATTCACAGGGGGGATGAACACTGAAGCTTTCTTT. Amino acid sequence: CASSFTGGMNTEAFF.

The table lists this clone with a count of one. The chain employs TRBV7-2 and TRBJ1-5; no clear D. V lost 1 base to trimming and J lost 5 bases, with 6 bases between them. The CDR3 runs to 13 residues. Germline V gene data show CDR1 as SGHTA and CDR2 as FQGNSA. CDR3 sequence reads: CASSLDRDQPQHF. Here the CDR3 DNA reads TGTGCCAGCAGCTTAGACCGGGATCAGCCCCAGCATTTT.

The chain links TRBV5-6 to TRBJ2-7, with TRBD2 as a possible D gene (6 bases). Looked up from germline, CDR1 is SGHDT and CDR2 is YYEEEE. This CDR3 is 16 amino acids long. Trimming left V 1 base short and J 0 bases short, with 14 bases between. Written as DNA, the CDR3 is TGTGCCAGCAGCTTGTCCCCCCCGGACTACTCCTACGAGCAGTACTTC. This gives the protein CASSLSPPDYSYEQYF.

About this clone: At one end the junction does not follow the germline gene, possibly because of a read error. V is TRBV29-1 and J is TRBJ1-6, with unresolved D. This CDR3 is 14 amino acids long. Germline V gives CDR1 SQVTM, CDR2 ANQGSEA. The CDR3, as DNA: TGCAGCGTTAAAGACGGCTCCTATAATTCACCCCTCCACTTT. This sequence encodes CSVKDGSYNSPLHF. The full variable domain, with the rest looked up from reference TRBV29-1 and TRBJ1-6, is SAVISQKPSRDICQRGTSLTIQCQVDSQVTMMFWYRQQPGQSLTLIATANQGSEATYESGFVIDKFPISRPNLTFSTLTVSNMSPEDSSIYLCSVKDGSYNSPLHFGNGTRLTVT.

The chain uses TRBV7-9 and TRBJ2-4; TRBD1 matches 7 bases. This CDR3 contains 16 residues. Germline trimming cut 4 bases from V and 4 bases from J; bases unmatched to any gene: 10. Germline loops: CDR1 SEHNR, CDR2 FQNEAQ (reference sequence). The CDR3 nucleotides are TGTGCCAGCAGCTCCCGGGACAGCGATACGAAAAACATTCAGTACTTC. Its translation: CASSSRDSDTKNIQYF.

The V gene is TRBV11-2, the J gene TRBJ2-3, with 8 nucleotides matching TRBD1. This CDR3 has 15 residues. V lost 5 bases to trimming and J lost 3 bases; unmatched junction nucleotides: 7. The germline V gene encodes CDR1 SGHAT and CDR2 FQNNGV. The CDR3 DNA reads as TGTGCCAGCAGCCCGGCGGGACAGGAGACAGATACGCAGTATTTT. Protein product: CASSPAGQETDTQYF.

Here the CDR3 reads CASSLASLQRNEKLFF. The CDR3 nucleotides read TGTGCCAGCAGCTTAGCGTCCCTACAACGTAATGAAAAACTGTTTTTT. The rearrangement uses TRBV7-2 and TRBJ1-4, with no clear D. CDR3 size: 16 residues. Germline V gene sequence: CDR1 SGHTA, CDR2 FQGNSA. V shed 0 bases and J shed 4 bases, with 12 bases lying between them.

V is TRBV6-5 and J is TRBJ1-2; D remains unclear. Germline CDR1 is MNHEY and CDR2 is SVGAGI. The CDR3 is 14 amino acids. The V end was cut by 6 bases, the J end by 4 bases, with 15 bases between. The DNA of the CDR3 is TGTGCCAGCAGAAGACCGCTGGAATCCTATGGCTACACCTTC. Translation gives CASRRPLESYGYTF.

A remark on this clone: The identical CDR3 is also encoded by other nucleotide sequences in the sample. The chain couples TRBV6-6 to TRBJ2-1, with no clear D. The CDR3 covers 12 residues. The V gene lost 5 bases and the J gene lost 2 bases, with 4 bases spanning the gap. Germline CDR1 reads MNHNY; CDR2 reads SVGAGI (reference sequence). The CDR3 reads CASSRPYNEQFF. The CDR3 region has the DNA TGTGCCAGCAGTCGGCCCTACAATGAGCAGTTCTTC.

The chain uses TRBV7-9 and TRBJ2-2; D not certain. Germline CDR1 is SEHNR and CDR2 is FQNEAQ (reference sequence). This CDR3 is 14 amino acids long. Trimming removed 5 bases from V and 5 bases from J, with 12 bases in between. The CDR3 protein is CASSLSLGTGELFF. The CDR3 nucleotides read TGTGCCAGCAGCCTTAGCTTAGGTACCGGGGAGCTGTTTTTT.

This clone was detected only a few times. The genes are TRBV29-1 and TRBJ2-5; D may be TRBD1 (5 bases). The V end lost 3 bases, the J end lost 1 base, and 12 bases lay between the germline ends. The CDR3 has 14 amino acids. The V gene's germline CDR1 is SQVTM and CDR2 ANQGSEA. This CDR3 reads CSVDAGALQETQYF. The CDR3 coding sequence is TGCAGCGTTGATGCTGGGGCCCTCCAAGAGACCCAGTACTTC.

V usage is TRBV4-1 and J usage is TRBJ2-6; 7 nucleotides agree with TRBD1. CDR3 size: 19 residues. Germline CDR1 reads MGHRA; CDR2 reads YSYEKL. The V gene end was trimmed by 0 bases and the J gene end by 3 bases; junction bases not matched to a gene: 11. The CDR3 here is CASSQDGQGGAIGANVLTF. CDR3 coding DNA: TGCGCCAGCAGCCAAGATGGGCAAGGGGGCGCCATTGGGGCCAACGTCCTGACTTTC.

The chain employs TRBV7-2 and TRBJ1-2; D is uncertain. The CDR3 runs to 11 residues. CDR1 is SGHTA and CDR2 is FQGNSA in the germline V gene. V gave up 8 bases and J gave up 6 bases, with 10 bases separating them. The CDR3 bases are TGTGCCAGCTTTCAGGTTGATGGCTACACCTTC. Its translation is CASFQVDGYTF.

The chain's CDR3 is CASSPSPGLGSDEQFF. In DNA form, the CDR3 reads TGCGCCAGCAGCCCATCTCCGGGACTAGGATCCGATGAGCAGTTCTTC. The chain combines TRBV5-1 with TRBJ2-1, with 8 bases identical to TRBD2. Germline assignment: CDR1 SGHRS and CDR2 YFSETQ. Trimming took 4 bases from V and 8 from J; bases not matched to a gene: 14. There are 16 residues in the CDR3. The entire variable domain, with the rest obtained from reference TRBV5-1 and TRBJ2-1, is as follows: KAGVTQTPRYLIKTRGQQVTLSCSPISGHRSVSWYQQTPGQGLQFLFEYFSETQRNKGNFPGRFSGRQFSNSRSEMNVSTLELGDSALYLCASSPSPGLGSDEQFFGPGTRLTVL.

The chain is built from TRBV10-3 and TRBJ2-7; TRBD2 matches at 11 bases. Looked up from germline, CDR1 is ENHRY and CDR2 is SYGVKD. The CDR3 is made up of 15 amino acids. The junction had 5 bases not matched to a gene; V was cut back by 3 bases and J by 4 bases. The CDR3 DNA reads as TGTGCCATCAGTGAAACGGTAGCGGGAGGGTACGAGCAGTACTTC. It encodes CAISETVAGGYEQYF.

This clone was detected only a few times. V gene TRBV5-1 combines with J gene TRBJ2-1, with 9 bases that match TRBD2. Trimming at V came to 3 bases and at J to 5 bases, leaving 9 bases not matched to a gene. CDR1 is SGHRS, CDR2 YFSETQ, per germline. The CDR3 covers 16 residues. The CDR3 nucleotides read TGCGCCAGCAGCTCACCTCTAGCGGGACCCAACAATGAGCAGTTCTTC. Protein: CASSSPLAGPNNEQFF.

The V gene is TRBV6-1, the J gene TRBJ1-5; maybe TRBD1 (5 bases). Between the trimmed V and J ends, which lost 8 bases and 3 bases, there was a span of 11 bases. The CDR3 extends over 13 amino acids. Per germline, CDR1 MNHNS and CDR2 SASEGT. The CDR3 DNA reads TGTGCCAGCGGGTTACAGGACAATCAGCCCCAGCATTTT. Amino acid sequence: CASGLQDNQPQHF.

The genes are TRBV5-6 and TRBJ2-2; the match to TRBD1 covers 10 bases. CDR3 length equals 15 residues. V lost 4 bases to trimming and J lost 2 bases; unmatched junction nucleotides: 2. Looked up from germline, CDR1 is SGHDT and CDR2 is YYEEEE. The CDR3 nucleotides read TGTGCCAGCAGCAAGACAGGGGGCAACACCGGGGAGCTGTTTTTT. It encodes CASSKTGGNTGELFF.

V is TRBV4-3 and J is TRBJ2-3; the D is unclear. Trimming took off 0 bases at V and 2 bases at J, with 9 bases between the two ends. Looked up from germline, CDR1 is LGHNA and CDR2 is YSLEER. The CDR3 sequence is 15 residues long. DNA for the CDR3: TGCGCCAGCAGCCAAGATCGGGTGGTCACAGATACGCAGTATTTT. Translated, it gives CASSQDRVVTDTQYF.

This sequence joins TRBV19 and TRBJ2-3, with D uncertain. V lost 4 bases and J 4 bases, leaving 9 bases between the germline ends. The CDR3 has 13 amino acids. CDR1 and CDR2 (germline): LNHDA, SQIVND (reference sequence). The CDR3 nucleotides read TGTGCCAGTAGTACACTCCAAGCAGATACGCAGTATTTT. This encodes CASSTLQADTQYF.